These 25 T cell receptor beta chains were all obtained from the same sample, sequenced in a study of T and B cells in COVID-19 patients. TRB rearrangements were amplified by multiplex PCR with BIOMED2 TRB-A/B primers. MiXCR, run by TCRdb on the multiplex PCR reads, gives a single entry per CDR3 protein. The sample has about 8,000 distinct CDR3 sequences; about 28% are singletons. TRB was amplified from approximately 250-480 ng of blood genomic DNA. Sequencing was done on a sample of blood. The receptors derive from a human donor who had recovered from COVID-19.

This clonotype is labeled medium-sized. The chain is built from TRBV29-1 and TRBJ1-1; 7 nucleotides line up with TRBD1. V lost 4 bases to trimming and J lost 5 bases; unmatched junction nucleotides: 7. This CDR3 spans 13 amino acids. CDR1 is SQVTM and CDR2 is ANQGSEA in the germline V gene. CDR3 sequence: CSVVRDRGTEAFF. For the CDR3, the DNA is TGCAGCGTTGTTCGGGACAGAGGGACTGAAGCTTTCTTT.

By its share, this clonotype is medium-sized. The chain carries TRBV6-2 or TRBV6-3 and TRBJ2-1, with 11 bases that match TRBD2. The CDR3 has 17 amino acids. The V and J ends lost 5 bases and 4 bases, in that order; junction bases with no gene match: 10. Per germline, CDR1 MNHEY and CDR2 SVGEGT. In nucleotides, the CDR3 is TGTGCCAGCAGTCAGCCCGGGACTAGCGGCGATTACAATGAGCAGTTCTTC. The encoded protein is CASSQPGTSGDYNEQFF.

This clonotype occurred many times. CDR3 amino acids: CASSPISNQPQHF. Here the CDR3 DNA reads TGTGCCAGCTCACCGATCAGTAATCAGCCCCAGCATTTT. V usage is TRBV18 and J usage is TRBJ1-5, with no clear D. This CDR3 has 13 amino acids. Germline V CDR1 and CDR2: KGHSH, LQKENI. Trimming removed 3 bases at V and 4 bases at J, with 7 bases between.

This sequence joins TRBV15 and TRBJ1-5; D remains unclear. CDR3 size: 18 residues. The V end was cut by 0 bases, the J end by 0 bases, with 15 bases between. Germline lookup yields CDR1 LNHNV and CDR2 YYDKDF (reference sequence). The CDR3 nucleotides read TGTGCCACCAGCAGAGATTTTCTGCCTACCTATAGCAATCAGCCCCAGCATTTT. It translates to CATSRDFLPTYSNQPQHF.

This rearrangement joins TRBV27 to TRBJ2-3; D possibly matches TRBD1 or TRBD2 (6 bases each). This CDR3 comprises 15 residues. V dropped 0 bases and J dropped 5 bases, with 12 bases sitting between them. Per the germline V gene, CDR1 is MNHEY and CDR2 is SMNVEV (reference sequence). In nucleotides, the CDR3 is TGTGCCAGCAGTTTATCTTCCGGGGGCAGAGATACGCAGTATTTT. This gives the protein CASSLSSGGRDTQYF.

This clonotype rates as medium-sized. The chain is built from TRBV6-1 and TRBJ2-2, with D unclear. Germline CDR1 reads MNHNS; CDR2 reads SASEGT. The length of the CDR3 is 13 residues. V gave up 1 base and J gave up 6 bases, with 6 bases separating them. CDR3 protein: CASSEGGAGELFF. In DNA form, the CDR3 reads TGTGCCAGCAGTGAAGGTGGGGCCGGGGAGCTGTTTTTT.

This clonotype is deemed medium-sized. This chain connects TRBV6-5 to TRBJ1-2; no clear D gene. V lost 7 bases, J lost 7 bases, and 10 bases lay in between. Germline CDR1 MNHEY, CDR2 SVGAGI. There are 11 residues in the CDR3. In DNA, the CDR3 is TGTGCCAGCATGTTCGGAGGTGGCTACACCTTC. It encodes CASMFGGGYTF.

The rearrangement uses TRBV5-1 and TRBJ2-3; no clear D gene. The CDR3 spans 12 residues. V was cut by 2 bases and J by 3 bases, with 4 bases left in between. CDR1 and CDR2 (germline): SGHRS, YFSETQ. For the CDR3, the DNA is TGCGCCAGCAGCTTACTGACAGATACGCAGTATTTT. It encodes CASSLLTDTQYF.

This clonotype was recorded many times. V usage is TRBV19 and J usage is TRBJ2-4; D is unresolved. Germline V gene lookup returns CDR1 LNHDA and CDR2 SQIVND (reference sequence). This CDR3 is built from 15 residues. V lost 4 bases and J 3 bases, leaving 13 bases between the germline ends. The CDR3 sequence is CASSTLGLGKNIQYF. CDR3 bases: TGTGCCAGTAGTACTCTAGGGTTGGGCAAAAACATTCAGTACTTC.

CDR3 loop: CASGQGIAEAFF. In nucleotides, the CDR3 is TGTGCCAGCGGACAGGGGATCGCTGAAGCTTTCTTT. The chain is built from TRBV27 and TRBJ1-1; 9 bases match TRBD1. Unmatched junction bases numbered 4, after V lost 8 bases and J lost 6 bases. Germline CDR1 MNHEY, CDR2 SMNVEV (reference sequence). The CDR3 sequence is 12 residues long.

The CDR3 DNA reads as TGCGCCAGCAGCTTGGGACAGCCTCCCAATGAGCAGTTCTTC. It codes for CASSLGQPPNEQFF. The chain has TRBV5-1 and TRBJ2-1, with D tentatively TRBD1 (5 bases). V was trimmed by 0 bases and J by 6 bases, leaving 10 bases between them. CDR1 and CDR2 from the germline V gene are SGHRS and YFSETQ. The CDR3 has 14 amino acids.

In this sample, this clonotype is medium-sized (0.01 to 0.1%). V gene TRBV19 combines with J gene TRBJ1-3; D uncertain. This CDR3 is 15 amino acids long. V was shortened by 4 bases and J by 0 bases, with 10 bases between the two germline ends. The germline V gene encodes CDR1 LNHDA and CDR2 SQIVND (reference sequence). CDR3 DNA sequence: TGTGCCAGTAGTAAGGAGCTGCGCTCTGGAAACACCATATATTTT. Translated, it gives CASSKELRSGNTIYF.

This chain connects TRBV20-1 to TRBJ2-1; a possible D gene is TRBD2 (7 bases). Germline values: CDR1 DFQATT, CDR2 SNEGSKA (reference sequence). V was clipped by 0 bases and J by 0 bases, with 15 bases between them. This CDR3 spans 17 amino acids. The CDR3 DNA reads as TGCAGTGCTAGAGATCTGGCCGGGGGGCTCTCCTACAATGAGCAGTTCTTC. It encodes CSARDLAGGLSYNEQFF.

The chain has TRBV6-5 and TRBJ2-3; 7 nucleotides line up with TRBD2. Trimming removed 6 bases from V and 4 bases from J; junction bases left unmatched: 19. This CDR3 is built from 18 residues. The germline V gene encodes CDR1 MNHEY and CDR2 SVGAGI. The CDR3 loop is CASSSQTSSPTSPDTQYF. CDR3 DNA sequence: TGTGCCAGCAGCTCCCAGACTAGCAGCCCTACAAGTCCAGATACGCAGTATTTT.

Judged by abundance, this clonotype is medium-sized. This chain uses TRBV7-6 with TRBJ2-3; the match to TRBD2 covers 8 bases. CDR1 SGHVS and CDR2 FNYEAQ come from the germline V gene. V trimming: 7 bases; J trimming: 2 bases; junction bases outside the gene matches: 8. This CDR3 is 15 amino acids long. The CDR3 loop reads CASTLGGGPTDTQYF. Here the CDR3 DNA reads TGTGCCAGCACCCTCGGCGGGGGGCCCACAGATACGCAGTATTTT.

The V and J genes are TRBV19 and TRBJ2-1; 10 bases map to TRBD2. This CDR3 is built from 16 residues. In germline, CDR1 is LNHDA, CDR2 SQIVND (reference sequence). With V trimmed by 6 bases and J by 0 bases, 5 bases remained unmatched. CDR3 protein: CASSTSGVSSYNEQFF. The CDR3 nucleotides are TGTGCCAGTAGCACTAGCGGGGTAAGCTCCTACAATGAGCAGTTCTTC.

This clonotype is classed as medium-sized. The chain links TRBV19 to TRBJ1-2; TRBD1 is a possible D gene (5 bases). V lost 5 bases, J lost 1 base, and 14 bases lay in between. CDR3 size: 15 residues. The germline gives CDR1 LNHDA, CDR2 SQIVND (reference sequence). The CDR3 DNA is TGTGCCAGTAGTTCCCGGGGGGACGTTAACTATGGCTACACCTTC. It yields the protein CASSSRGDVNYGYTF.

This clonotype rates as medium-sized. CDR3 nucleotides: TGTGCCACCAGCAGAGATGACCGGACAGCGAACACCGGGGAGCTGTTTTTT. Translating it yields CATSRDDRTANTGELFF. V usage is TRBV15 and J usage is TRBJ2-2, with D tentatively TRBD1 (6 bases). This CDR3 comprises 17 residues. With 0 bases removed from V and 0 bases from J, the gap between germline ends came to 11 bases. CDR1 is LNHNV, CDR2 YYDKDF, per germline (reference sequence).

By sample share, this clonotype is medium-sized. The rearrangement uses TRBV10-3 and TRBJ2-5; 12 bases agree with TRBD1. This CDR3 is 14 amino acids long. Germline trimming cut 11 bases from V and 5 bases from J; bases unmatched to any gene: 9. Per the germline V gene, CDR1 is ENHRY and CDR2 is SYGVKD. CDR3 region: CAAGTGGAEETQYF. The CDR3 DNA reads as TGTGCCGCCGGGACAGGGGGCGCGGAGGAGACCCAGTACTTC.

The chain is built from TRBV29-1 and TRBJ2-2; 12 nucleotides agree with TRBD1. Germline values: CDR1 SQVTM, CDR2 ANQGSEA. CDR3 size: 16 residues. J was trimmed by 6 bases and V by 2 bases; bases with no gene match: 7. This chain's CDR3 is CSVESGTGGAPGELFF. The CDR3 nucleotides read TGCAGCGTTGAAAGCGGGACAGGGGGCGCCCCCGGGGAGCTGTTTTTT.

This clonotype is labeled as medium-sized. The rearrangement uses TRBV5-1 and TRBJ1-1; weak D call: TRBD1 (6 bases). CDR1 and CDR2 from the germline V gene are SGHRS and YFSETQ. The CDR3 extends over 13 amino acids. V lost 0 bases and J lost 8, with 11 bases in between. The CDR3 DNA follows: TGCGCCAGCAGCTTGGAAGGAGACAGGGAAGCTTTCTTT. Translation gives CASSLEGDREAFF.

The rearrangement uses TRBV5-4 and TRBJ1-2; D is uncertain. The V end was cut by 3 bases, the J end by 5 bases, with 14 bases between. Germline V gives CDR1 SGHNT, CDR2 YYREEE (reference sequence). The CDR3 loop spans 14 amino acids. The CDR3 DNA is TGTGCCAGCAGCTCCCGCCGGGGTCCATATGGCTACACCTTC. Amino acid sequence: CASSSRRGPYGYTF.

V and J are TRBV11-2 and TRBJ1-2; unclear D gene. The CDR3 totals 15 residues. Trimming removed 0 bases from V and 7 bases from J, with 15 bases in between. CDR1 SGHAT and CDR2 FQNNGV come from the germline V gene. CDR3 in amino acids: CASSLEPTTFLGYTF. CDR3 bases: TGTGCCAGCAGCTTAGAACCGACAACGTTTCTTGGCTACACCTTC.

CDR3 bases: TGTGCCAGCAGCTTAGGTAGGAATATTCAGCCCCAGCATTTT. Translating it yields CASSLGRNIQPQHF. The chain couples TRBV11-1 to TRBJ1-5, with no clear D. The CDR3 totals 14 residues. Germline V lookup: CDR1 SGHAT, CDR2 FQDESV (reference sequence). Trimming stripped 1 base from V and 6 bases from J, with 10 bases between.

A word on this clonotype: With a much larger clone just one base away, this may be a read error. The rearrangement joins TRBV30 to TRBJ1-6; D uncertain. Per the germline V gene, CDR1 is GTSNPN and CDR2 is SVGIG (reference sequence). The CDR3 is 12 residues long. The V end was cut by 5 bases, the J end by 4 bases, with 6 bases between. The CDR3 DNA reads as TGTGCCTGGGTGGAGTATAATTCACCCCTCCACTTT. This codes for CAWVEYNSPLHF.